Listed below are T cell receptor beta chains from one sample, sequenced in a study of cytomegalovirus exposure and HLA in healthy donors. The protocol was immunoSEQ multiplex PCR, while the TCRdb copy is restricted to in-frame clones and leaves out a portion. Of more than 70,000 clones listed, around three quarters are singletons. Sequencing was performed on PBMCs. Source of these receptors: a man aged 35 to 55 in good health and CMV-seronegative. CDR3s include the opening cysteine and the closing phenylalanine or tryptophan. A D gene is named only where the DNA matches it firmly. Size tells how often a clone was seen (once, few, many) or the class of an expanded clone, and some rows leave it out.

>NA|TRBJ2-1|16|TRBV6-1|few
TGTGCCAGCAGTGAAATAAGGCTAGCGAAGTACAATGAGCAGTTCTTC
CASSEIRLAKYNEQFF
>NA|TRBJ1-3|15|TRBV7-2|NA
TGTGCCAGCAGCTCTACAGGGCTCACTGGAAACACCATATATTTT
CASSSTGLTGNTIYF
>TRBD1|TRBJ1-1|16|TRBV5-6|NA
TGTGCCAGCAGCTTGGTAGGGACAGGGACGGACACTGAAGCTTTCTTT
CASSLVGTGTDTEAFF
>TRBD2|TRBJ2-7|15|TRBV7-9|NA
TGTGCCAGCAGCTTAGGACTAGCGGGGGTGTACGAGCAGTACTTC
CASSLGLAGVYEQYF
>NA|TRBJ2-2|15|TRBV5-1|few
TGCGCCAGCAGCTTGGAAGGGGATGTAGCCGGGGAGCTGTTTTTT
CASSLEGDVAGELFF
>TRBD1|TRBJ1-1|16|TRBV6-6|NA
TGTGCCAGCAGTTATGGGACAGTCATTTTGAACACTGAAGCTTTCTTT
CASSYGTVILNTEAFF
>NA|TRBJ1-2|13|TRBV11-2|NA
TGTGCCAGCAGCTTACTGGAGCTTGGTGGCTACACCTTC
CASSLLELGGYTF
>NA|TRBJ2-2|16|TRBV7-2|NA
TGTGCCAGCAGCTTAGCTTCCGGACAAAACACCGGGGAGCTGTTTTTT
CASSLASGQNTGELFF
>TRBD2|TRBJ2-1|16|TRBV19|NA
TGTGCCAGTAGTATTTCTAGCGGGCGCTCCTACAATGAGCAGTTCTTC
CASSISSGRSYNEQFF
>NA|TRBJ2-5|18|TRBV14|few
TGTGCCAGCAGCCAAGATAGCACTAGCTGGTCCCTCCAAGAGACCCAGTACTTC
CASSQDSTSWSLQETQYF
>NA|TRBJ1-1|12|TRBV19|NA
TGTGCCAGTAGTCCAGGGGTGACTGAAGCTTTCTTT
CASSPGVTEAFF
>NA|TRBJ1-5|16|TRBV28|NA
TGTGCCAGCAGCCGCCGTCGGCGGTATAGCAATCAGCCCCAGCATTTT
CASSRRRRYSNQPQHF
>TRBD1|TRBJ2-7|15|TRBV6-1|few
TGTGCCAGCAGTGAGAGGACAGGGGGCGCAGACGAGCAGTACTTC
CASSERTGGADEQYF
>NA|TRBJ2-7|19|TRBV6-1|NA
TGTGCCAGCAGTGGGGCGGCAGGGAAGGCGTATATTGATTCGGGCGAGCAGTACTTC
CASSGAAGKAYIDSGEQYF
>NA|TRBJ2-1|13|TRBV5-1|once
TGCGCCAGCAGTCTAACGGCTCGGGGTGAGCAGTTCTTC
CASSLTARGEQFF
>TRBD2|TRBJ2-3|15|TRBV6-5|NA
TGTGCCAGCAGTGGGACTAGCGGGGCCCCAGATACGCAGTATTTT
CASSGTSGAPDTQYF
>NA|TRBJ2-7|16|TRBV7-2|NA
TGTGCCAGCAGCTTAGCTGTTCCTGATGGCCCCTACGAGCAGTACTTC
CASSLAVPDGPYEQYF
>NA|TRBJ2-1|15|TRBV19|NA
TGTGCCAGTAGTATAGTAGGGACATCCTACAATGAGCAGTTCTTC
CASSIVGTSYNEQFF
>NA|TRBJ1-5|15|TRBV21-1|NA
TGTGCCAGCCCCGGACAAGCCTACCCGAATCAGCCCCAGCATTTT
CASPGQAYPNQPQHF
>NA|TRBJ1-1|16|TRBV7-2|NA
TGTGCCAGCAGCTCACGCCCAAAGACACATCCCGCTGAAGCTTTCTTT
CASSSRPKTHPAEAFF
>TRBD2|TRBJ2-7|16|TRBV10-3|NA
TGTGCCATCAGTGGATCGGGACTAGCGGGGGGAGGGGAGCAGTACTTC
CAISGSGLAGGGEQYF
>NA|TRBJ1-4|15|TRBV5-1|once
TGCGCCAGCAGCCTAGACCCCCGGGCTAATGAAAAACTGTTTTTT
CASSLDPRANEKLFF
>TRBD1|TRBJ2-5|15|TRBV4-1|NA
TGCGCCAGCAGCCAAGGTCCAGGGGGCCTTGGGACCCAGTACTTC
CASSQGPGGLGTQYF
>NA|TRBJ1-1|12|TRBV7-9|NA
TGTGCCAGCAGCTTGGGGGGTTGTGAAGCTTTCTTT
CASSLGGCEAFF
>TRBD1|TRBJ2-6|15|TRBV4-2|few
TGTGCCAGCAGCCAAGATCAGGGGGAGGCCAACGTCCTGACTTTC
CASSQDQGEANVLTF
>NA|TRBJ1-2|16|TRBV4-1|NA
TGCGCCAGCAGCCAAGAGGGGGGGCCCCTGAACTATGGCTACACCTTC
CASSQEGGPLNYGYTF
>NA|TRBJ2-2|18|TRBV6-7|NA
TGTGCCAGCAGTTACTCGAACAGCCCCTCGTTGGACACCGGGGAGCTGTTTTTT
CASSYSNSPSLDTGELFF
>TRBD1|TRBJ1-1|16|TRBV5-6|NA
TGTGCCAGCGAACTGGGACAGACGACCACAGGGGGTGAAGCTTTCTTT
CASELGQTTTGGEAFF
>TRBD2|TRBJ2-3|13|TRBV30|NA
TGTGCCTGGAGTCGGCTAGCGGCAGATACGCAGTATTTT
CAWSRLAADTQYF
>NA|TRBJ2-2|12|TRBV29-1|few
TGCAGCGGGCGACTTAGCCCCGGGGAGCTGTTTTTT
CSGRLSPGELFF
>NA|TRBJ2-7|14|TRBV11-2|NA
TGTGCCAGCAGCCCCCGACTAGGGACGTCCGAGCAGTACTTC
CASSPRLGTSEQYF
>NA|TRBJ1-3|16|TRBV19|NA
TGTGCCAGTAGGGCGGGGAGGTCCGTCACACGAAACACCATATATTTT
CASRAGRSVTRNTIYF
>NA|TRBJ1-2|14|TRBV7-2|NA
TGTGCCAGCAGTACGGGAGGGAACAACTATGGCTACACCTTC
CASSTGGNNYGYTF
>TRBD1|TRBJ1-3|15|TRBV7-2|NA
TGTGCCAGCAGCTCCCGGCAGGGGGCGAGAAACACCATATATTTT
CASSSRQGARNTIYF
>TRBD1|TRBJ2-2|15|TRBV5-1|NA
TGCGCCAGCAGGGTGGGACAGCCGAACACCGGGGAGCTGTTTTTT
CASRVGQPNTGELFF
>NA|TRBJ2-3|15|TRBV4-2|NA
TGTGCCAGCAGCCAGGGACTGGACAACACAGATACGCAGTATTTT
CASSQGLDNTDTQYF
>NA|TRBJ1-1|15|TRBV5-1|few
TGCGCCAGCAGCTTGGAAGGCAGGGTGGCCACTGAAGCTTTCTTT
CASSLEGRVATEAFF
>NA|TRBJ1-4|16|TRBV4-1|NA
TGCGCCAGCAGCCAAGGGGGCGGTCGGATGAATGAAAAACTGTTTTTT
CASSQGGGRMNEKLFF
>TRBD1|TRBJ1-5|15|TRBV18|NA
TGTGCCAGCTCACCAAGACAGGGGGTTGATCAGCCCCAGCATTTT
CASSPRQGVDQPQHF
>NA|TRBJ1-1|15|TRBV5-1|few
TGCGCCAGCAGCTTGGTGCGCGAGGGCAACACTGAAGCTTTCTTT
CASSLVREGNTEAFF
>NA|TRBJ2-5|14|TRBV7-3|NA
TGTGCCAGCAGCTCGCGGGGGCCCCAAGAGACCCAGTACTTC
CASSSRGPQETQYF
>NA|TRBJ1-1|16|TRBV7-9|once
TGTGCCAGCAGCTTTCGCCTAGGGCGGGCGAACACTGAAGCTTTCTTT
CASSFRLGRANTEAFF
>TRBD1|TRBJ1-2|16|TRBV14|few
TGTGCCAGCAGCCAGGCCCAGACAGGGGGCGTAGAAGGCTACACCTTC
CASSQAQTGGVEGYTF
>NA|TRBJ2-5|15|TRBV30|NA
TGTGCCTGGGCCTTAGGGGCGCTCCCCAAGGGGTCCCAGTACTTC
CAWALGALPKGSQYF
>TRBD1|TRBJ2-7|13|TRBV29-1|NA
TGCAGCGTTGAAGAGGAGACAGGGGGCGAGCAGTACTTC
CSVEEETGGEQYF